This T cell receptor beta chain was retrieved from a study of CD8 T cells in ankylosing spondylitis. General study points: Disease-linked clones, CD8+, were relatively rare in peripheral blood. Significant enrichment of disease-linked clones was reported in matched ankylosing spondylitis synovial fluid. In the blood and synovial fluid of reactive arthritis, some motif variants had been previously reported. Characteristic, it appeared, of ankylosing spondylitis blood was a TCR beta motif of eight or nine highly homologous variants.

This clonotype turned up a few times. The target antigen is unknown. TCR beta libraries were made by quantitative 5'-RACE with molecular barcodes. Each CDR3 protein is one row after TCRdb ran MiXCR on the 5' RACE reads. The sample carries hundreds of thousands of distinct CDR3 sequences, roughly a quarter recorded once. V lost 2 bases and J lost 0, with 7 bases in between. The CDR3 is 15 amino acids. CDR1 is SGHTA and CDR2 is FQGNSA in the germline V gene. The material sequenced was blood, either unsorted or a sorted T cell fraction (not recorded which). The clonotype comes from a male donor with ankylosing spondylitis. The chain employs TRBV7-2 and TRBJ2-2; D remains ambiguous. CDR3 amino acids: CASSLRSPNTGELFF. Written as DNA, the CDR3 is TGTGCCAGCAGCTTAAGGAGTCCGAACACCGGGGAGCTGTTTTTT.